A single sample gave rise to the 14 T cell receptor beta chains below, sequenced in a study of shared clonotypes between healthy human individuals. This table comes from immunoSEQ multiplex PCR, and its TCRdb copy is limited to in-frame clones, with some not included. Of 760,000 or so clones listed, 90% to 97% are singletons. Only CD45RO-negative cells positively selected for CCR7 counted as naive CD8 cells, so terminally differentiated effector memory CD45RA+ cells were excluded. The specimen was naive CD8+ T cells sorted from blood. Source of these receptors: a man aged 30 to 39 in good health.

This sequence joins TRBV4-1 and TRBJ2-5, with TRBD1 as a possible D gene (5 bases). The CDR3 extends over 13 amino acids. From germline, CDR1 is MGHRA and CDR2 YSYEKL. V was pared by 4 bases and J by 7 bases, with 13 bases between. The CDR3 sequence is CASSPQVLGTQYF. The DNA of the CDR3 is TGCGCCAGCAGCCCACAGGTTCTCGGGACCCAGTACTTC.

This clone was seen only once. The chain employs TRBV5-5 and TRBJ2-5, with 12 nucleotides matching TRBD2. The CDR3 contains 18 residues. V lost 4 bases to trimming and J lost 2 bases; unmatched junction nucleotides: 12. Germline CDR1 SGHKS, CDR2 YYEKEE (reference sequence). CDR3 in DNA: TGTGCCAGCAGCCTACTCGGACTAGCGGGAACCGGGCAAGAGACCCAGTACTTC. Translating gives CASSLLGLAGTGQETQYF.

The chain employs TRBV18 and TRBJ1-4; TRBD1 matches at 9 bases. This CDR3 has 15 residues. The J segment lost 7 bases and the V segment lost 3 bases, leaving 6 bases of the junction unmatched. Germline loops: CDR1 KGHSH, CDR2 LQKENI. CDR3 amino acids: CASSPTGGLGEKLFF. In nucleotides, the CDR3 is TGTGCCAGCTCACCGACAGGGGGTCTCGGTGAAAAACTGTTTTTT.

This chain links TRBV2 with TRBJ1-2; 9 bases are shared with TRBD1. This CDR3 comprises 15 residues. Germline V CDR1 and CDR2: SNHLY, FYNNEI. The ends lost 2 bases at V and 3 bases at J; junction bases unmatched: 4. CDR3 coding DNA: TGTGCCAGCAGTGAAACGGGACAGGGCCACTATGGCTACACCTTC. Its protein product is CASSETGQGHYGYTF.

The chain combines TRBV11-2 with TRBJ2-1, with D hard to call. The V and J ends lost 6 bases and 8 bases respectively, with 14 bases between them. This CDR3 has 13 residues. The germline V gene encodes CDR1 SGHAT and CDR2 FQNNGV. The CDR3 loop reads CASRRTSEDEQFF. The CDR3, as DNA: TGTGCCAGCAGACGAACCTCTGAGGATGAGCAGTTCTTC.

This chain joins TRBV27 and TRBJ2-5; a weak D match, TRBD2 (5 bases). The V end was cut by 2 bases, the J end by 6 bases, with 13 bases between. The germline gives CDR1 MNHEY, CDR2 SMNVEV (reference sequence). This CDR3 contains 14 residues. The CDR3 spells CASSLAWRAKTQYF. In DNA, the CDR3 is TGTGCCAGCAGTTTAGCCTGGCGGGCAAAGACCCAGTACTTC.

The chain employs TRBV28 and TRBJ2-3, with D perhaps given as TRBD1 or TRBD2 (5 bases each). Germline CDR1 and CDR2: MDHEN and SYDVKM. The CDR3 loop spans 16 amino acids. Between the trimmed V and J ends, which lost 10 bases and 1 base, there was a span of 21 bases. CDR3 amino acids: CATKLREGFGTDTQYF. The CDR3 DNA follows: TGTGCCACTAAATTAAGAGAGGGGTTTGGCACAGATACGCAGTATTTT.

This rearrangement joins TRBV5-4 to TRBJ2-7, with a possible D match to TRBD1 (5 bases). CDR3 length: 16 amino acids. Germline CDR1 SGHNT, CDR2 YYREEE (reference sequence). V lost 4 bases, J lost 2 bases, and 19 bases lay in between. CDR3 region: CASSLGETGVPYEQYF. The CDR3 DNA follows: TGTGCCAGCAGCCTCGGTGAAACAGGCGTACCCTACGAGCAGTACTTC.

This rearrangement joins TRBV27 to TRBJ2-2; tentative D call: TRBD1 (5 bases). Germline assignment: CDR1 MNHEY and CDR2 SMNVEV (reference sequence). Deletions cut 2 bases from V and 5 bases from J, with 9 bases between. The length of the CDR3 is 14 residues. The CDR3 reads CASSLTRATGELFF. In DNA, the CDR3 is TGTGCCAGCAGTTTAACCAGGGCTACCGGGGAGCTGTTTTTT.

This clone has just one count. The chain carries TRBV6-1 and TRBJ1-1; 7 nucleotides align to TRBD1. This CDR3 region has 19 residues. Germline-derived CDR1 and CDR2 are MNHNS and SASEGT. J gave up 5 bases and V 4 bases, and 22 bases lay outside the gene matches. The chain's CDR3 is CASSAPTGFRIGGDTEAFF. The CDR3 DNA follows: TGTGCCAGCAGTGCACCGACAGGGTTCAGAATAGGGGGAGATACTGAAGCTTTCTTT.

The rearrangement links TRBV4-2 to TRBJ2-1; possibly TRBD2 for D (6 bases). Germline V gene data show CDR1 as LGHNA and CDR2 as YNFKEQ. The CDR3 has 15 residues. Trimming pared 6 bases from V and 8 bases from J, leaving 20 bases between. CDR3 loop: CASSSVEGAGDEQFF. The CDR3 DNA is TGTGCCAGCAGTTCCGTCGAGGGAGCGGGCGATGAGCAGTTCTTC.

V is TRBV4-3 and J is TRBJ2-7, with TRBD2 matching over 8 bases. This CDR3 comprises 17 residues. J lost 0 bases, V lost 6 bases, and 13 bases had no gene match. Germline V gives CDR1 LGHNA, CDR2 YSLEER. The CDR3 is CASRIREAGVTSYEQYF. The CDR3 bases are TGCGCCAGCAGGATAAGGGAAGCGGGAGTTACCTCCTACGAGCAGTACTTC.

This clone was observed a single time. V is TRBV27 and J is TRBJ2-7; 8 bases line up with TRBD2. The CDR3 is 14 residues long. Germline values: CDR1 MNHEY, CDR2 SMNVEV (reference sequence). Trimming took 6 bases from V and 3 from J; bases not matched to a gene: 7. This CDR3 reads CASRVAGRGYEQYF. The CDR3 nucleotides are TGTGCCAGCAGGGTGGCCGGGAGGGGCTACGAGCAGTACTTC.

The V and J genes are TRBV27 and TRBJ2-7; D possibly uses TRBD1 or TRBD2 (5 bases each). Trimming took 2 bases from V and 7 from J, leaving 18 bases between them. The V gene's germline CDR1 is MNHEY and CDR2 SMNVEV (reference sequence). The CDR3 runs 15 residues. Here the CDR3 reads CASSLRGVLTREQYF. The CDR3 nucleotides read TGTGCCAGCAGTTTACGAGGGGTACTCACTCGGGAGCAGTACTTC.